The subject of this entry is one T cell receptor beta chain. Its antigen is unidentified. The sample belongs to a study of blood T cells in healthy people across ages. Broader study findings: Shifts in expanded clonotypes may have been confounded by donor CMV status, which was unknown.

The CDR3 extends over 14 amino acids. Germline-derived CDR1 and CDR2 are DFQATT and SNEGSKA (reference sequence). Next came a second PCR, run for about 7 to 12 cycles, which used a sample-barcoded 5' primer along with a J-beta primer mix. TCRdb reprocessed the 5' RACE reads with MiXCR, giving one entry per CDR3 protein. Of more than 650,000 distinct CDR3 sequences in the sample, 22% were seen once. The V and J genes are TRBV20-1 and TRBJ2-5; either TRBD1 or TRBD2 may supply D (5 bases each). The end of the DNA is better explained by TRBJ2-1, so the J call may be wrong. Sequenced material: blood. The sequence derives from a man in his 70s in good health. Here the CDR3 reads CSARELQGAGEQFF. The DNA of the CDR3 is TGCAGTGCTAGAGAACTCCAGGGTGCGGGTGAGCAGTTCTTC.